One TCR beta chain is described in this entry. The sample originates from a study of immune evolution from preneoplasia to lung adenocarcinoma. Generated by immunoSEQ multiplex PCR, the TCRdb table keeps only in-frame clones and is missing some. The sample has over 3,000 clones; around 78% are singletons. Between the mid-2010s and the late 2010s, patients underwent resection in Japan or China. The germline V gene has CDR1 SGHAT and CDR2 FQNNGV. This CDR3 comprises 14 residues. Trimming left V 6 bases short and J 0 bases short, with 10 bases between. The sequenced material came from FFPE lung adenocarcinoma in situ tissue. The receptor comes from a person aged 60 to 85 with lung adenocarcinoma. The genes are TRBV11-2 and TRBJ2-3; D remains unclear. Written as DNA, the CDR3 is TGTGCCAGCAGACAGCCTTCTAGCACAGATACGCAGTATTTT. Its protein product is CASRQPSSTDTQYF. Full variable domain (remainder filled in from reference TRBV11-2 and TRBJ2-3): EAGVAQSPRYKIIEKRQSVAFWCNPISGHATLYWYQQILGQGPKLLIQFQNNGVVDDSQLPKDRFSAERLKGVDSTLKIQPAKLEDSAVYLCASRQPSSTDTQYFGPGTRLTVL.